This TCR beta chain was recorded in a study of blood T cell repertoires in COVID-19. About the study: Acute and convalescent COVID-19 samples came from the United States, Italy and Spain. The analysed material was cDNA or gDNA that came from T cells, B-cell-depleted T cells, or PBMCs.

Method: immunoSEQ multiplex PCR; TCRdb's copy keeps in-frame clones and lacks some. Of hundreds of thousands of clones detected, about 91% appear once; the ten largest clones hold approximately 1.3%. V was pared by 0 bases and J by 1 base, with 9 bases between. Germline CDR1 reads SEHNR; CDR2 reads FQNEAQ (reference sequence). The length of the CDR3 is 15 residues. The origin of this receptor is a man at least 80 years old with acute or convalescent COVID-19. This chain links TRBV7-9 with TRBJ1-2, with a possible D match to TRBD1 (5 bases). Sequenced: peripheral blood. The CDR3 nucleotides are TGTGCCAGCAGCTTAGCAGGGGCGTTTAACTATGGCTACACCTTC. It is translated as CASSLAGAFNYGYTF.